One sample yielded the 23 T cell receptor beta chains listed below, sequenced in a study of regulatory T cells in long-lasting Graves disease. The time point is: newly diagnosed GD, antithyroid drugs for less than 3 months. PBMC-derived RNA was used for the TCR library. For TCR beta, libraries came from iRepertoire HTBI primers and Arm-PCR of CDR3 regions. TCRdb re-analysed the multiplex PCR reads in MiXCR, keeping a single row per CDR3 protein. The sample records over 500,000 distinct CDR3 sequences, about 15% being singletons. The same sample was also studied in work on T cells in Graves' hyperthyroidism and ophthalmopathy.

This sample comprised peripheral blood mononuclear cells (PBMCs), obtained at new diagnosis, from a patient treated with antithyroid drugs. These receptor sequences come from a young man with Graves disease.

This clonotype has a handful of counts. V usage is TRBV12-5 and J usage is TRBJ2-1, with D perhaps TRBD1 or TRBD2 (5 bases each). The ends were cut back, 0 bases at V and 1 base at J, with 10 bases in the middle. This CDR3 contains 16 residues. Looked up from germline, CDR1 is LGHNT and CDR2 is FRNRAP. CDR3 DNA sequence: TGTGCTAGTGGTTTGGTACTGGGGGATTCCTACAATGAGCAGTTCTTC. Translation gives CASGLVLGDSYNEQFF.

There are many counts of this clonotype. DNA of the CDR3: TGTGCCATCAGTGAGCCAGGGACCGTTCGCTCCTACGAGCAGTACTTC. Residues: CAISEPGTVRSYEQYF. V and J are TRBV10-3 and TRBJ2-7, with D possibly called TRBD1 or TRBD2 (5 bases each). V lost 2 bases and J 0 bases, leaving 14 bases between the germline ends. The germline CDR1 and CDR2 sequences are ENHRY and SYGVKD. CDR3 length equals 16 residues.

This clonotype was counted between two and nine times. The chain links TRBV24-1 to TRBJ2-3; D may match TRBD1 or TRBD2 (6 bases each). This CDR3 has 16 amino acids. CDR1 is KGHDR, CDR2 SFDVKD, per germline. V was trimmed by 8 bases and J by 4 bases, leaving 21 bases between them. CDR3 coding DNA: TGTGCCACCACCGAATGGACTACAGGGTTTTCAGATACGCAGTATTTT. Protein sequence: CATTEWTTGFSDTQYF.

This clonotype was counted many times. The CDR3 protein is CASSLAGGQADTQYF. As DNA, the CDR3 is TGTGCCAGCAGCTTAGCGGGAGGGCAGGCAGATACGCAGTATTTT. This chain joins TRBV7-3 and TRBJ2-3, with 9 bases lining up with TRBD2. The germline V gene has CDR1 SGHTA and CDR2 FQGTGA. V dropped 2 bases and J dropped 4; count of bases not matched to a gene: 4. This CDR3 has 15 residues.

The table lists this clonotype with a few counts. V gene TRBV15 combines with J gene TRBJ2-1; D is ambiguous. V shed 5 bases and J shed 8 bases, with 13 bases lying between them. Germline-derived CDR1 and CDR2 are LNHNV and YYDKDF (reference sequence). This CDR3 region has 13 residues. The CDR3, as DNA: TGTGCCACCAGCTCCCGAAGGGTGGATGAGCAGTTCTTC. The encoded protein is CATSSRRVDEQFF.

This clonotype has at least ten counts. The rearrangement links TRBV29-1 to TRBJ2-7, with D possibly matching TRBD2 (6 bases). The V gene lost 6 bases and the J gene lost 0 bases, with 12 bases spanning the gap. From germline, CDR1 is SQVTM and CDR2 ANQGSEA. The CDR3 contains 13 residues. The CDR3 region is CSVSGTDSYEQYF. The CDR3 region has the DNA TGCAGCGTATCCGGGACTGACTCCTACGAGCAGTACTTC.

Comment on this clonotype: This is likely a read error, given that the CDR3 carries no conserved phenylalanine or tryptophan at its end. The chain combines TRBV13 with TRBJ2-3; 8 nucleotides line up with TRBD2. Unmatched junction bases numbered 7, after V lost 4 bases and J lost 4 bases. Germline CDR1 and CDR2: PRHDT and FYEKMQ (reference sequence). CDR3 size: 15 residues. CDR3 nucleotides: TGTGCCAGCAGCTCGGGACTAGTAACTTCAGATACGCAGTATTCT. It codes for CASSSGLVTSDTQYS.

This clonotype appeared a few times. The chain recombines TRBV7-9 with TRBJ1-3; D is undetermined. V lost 1 base, J lost 3 bases, and 7 bases lay in between. Germline V gives CDR1 SEHNR, CDR2 FQNEAQ (reference sequence). The CDR3 totals 14 residues. CDR3 sequence: CASSLVSVGNTIYF. DNA of the CDR3: TGTGCCAGCAGCTTAGTGTCAGTTGGAAACACCATATATTTT.

The chain links TRBV20-1 to TRBJ2-3; TRBD2 matches at 9 bases. The CDR3 runs to 14 residues. V gave up 2 bases and J gave up 5 bases; unmatched junction bases: 5. Germline lookup yields CDR1 DFQATT and CDR2 SNEGSKA (reference sequence). The CDR3 DNA sequence: TGCAGTGCTAGAATTAGCGGGAGTAGAGATACGCAGTATTTT. Protein: CSARISGSRDTQYF.

In this sample, this clonotype turned up a few times. The chain carries TRBV5-1 and TRBJ2-7, with a weak D call TRBD2 (5 bases). Germline lookup yields CDR1 SGHRS and CDR2 YFSETQ. V lost 6 bases and J lost 6, with 16 bases in between. CDR3 length: 13 amino acids. CDR3: CASTASLASEQYF. The CDR3, as DNA: TGCGCCAGCACCGCCTCGCTAGCCAGCGAGCAGTACTTC.

This clonotype was seen more than once but under ten times. This chain uses TRBV11-2 with TRBJ2-1; 7 bases are a match to TRBD2. V was pared by 5 bases and J by 2 bases, with 6 bases of the junction left unmatched. CDR1 is SGHAT and CDR2 is FQNNGV in the germline V gene. The CDR3 has 15 residues. CDR3: CASSQPSGAYNEQFF. CDR3 sequence (DNA): TGTGCCAGCAGCCAACCTAGCGGAGCCTACAATGAGCAGTTCTTC.

This clonotype was seen repeatedly, ten times or more. The chain combines TRBV7-8 with TRBJ2-5, with D unresolved. The CDR3 is 13 amino acids. V lost 2 bases, J lost 5 bases, and 9 bases lay in between. The germline gives CDR1 SGHVS, CDR2 FQNEAQ. CDR3 sequence reads: CASSLSSAETQYF. CDR3 DNA sequence: TGTGCCAGCAGCTTATCCTCGGCGGAGACCCAGTACTTC.

Turning to this clonotype: Being one base from a much bigger clone, this may be a read error. The chain has TRBV4-1 and TRBJ2-2, with 10 nucleotides matching TRBD2. Germline V CDR1 and CDR2: MGHRA, YSYEKL. Trimming took 9 bases from V and 6 from J; bases not matched to a gene: 13. The CDR3 spans 16 residues. The CDR3 is CASFPYSGRRAGELFF. In DNA form, the CDR3 reads TGCGCCAGTTTCCCTTATAGCGGGAGGAGGGCCGGGGAGCTGTTTTTT.

This clonotype came up many times. V and J are TRBV7-6 and TRBJ2-1, with TRBD2 matching 7 bases. This CDR3 spans 17 amino acids. The germline V gene encodes CDR1 SGHVS and CDR2 FNYEAQ. J was trimmed by 4 bases and V by 1 base; bases with no gene match: 10. As DNA, the CDR3 is TGTGCCAGCAGCTTAGGGGGGAACGAGCGGGGTTACAATGAGCAGTTCTTC. It specifies CASSLGGNERGYNEQFF. Complete variable domain (other parts from reference TRBV7-6 and TRBJ2-1): GAGVSQSPRYKVTKRGQDVALRCDPISGHVSLYWYRQALGQGPEFLTYFNYEAQQDKSGLPNDRFSAERPEGSISTLTIQRTEQRDSAMYRCASSLGGNERGYNEQFFGPGTRLTVL.

This clonotype was counted at least ten times. The chain couples TRBV3-1 to TRBJ2-2, with TRBD1 matching 10 bases. The CDR3 length is 14 residues. With 7 bases clipped from V and 5 bases from J, the junction kept 4 bases outside the gene matches. Looked up from germline, CDR1 is LGHDT and CDR2 is YNNKEL (reference sequence). The CDR3 DNA reads TGTGCCAGCAAAGCGGGACAGGGGACCGGGGAGCTGTTTTTT. Protein: CASKAGQGTGELFF. Full variable domain (rest looked up from reference TRBV3-1 and TRBJ2-2): DTAVSQTPKYLVTQMGNDKSIKCEQNLGHDTMYWYKQDSKKFLKIMFSYNNKELIINETVPNRFSPKSPDKAHLNLHINSLELGDSAVYFCASKAGQGTGELFFGEGSRLTVL.

The V and J genes are TRBV6-1 and TRBJ2-1; 8 bases are a match to TRBD2. CDR1 and CDR2 (germline): MNHNS, SASEGT. The CDR3 has 14 residues. The V and J ends lost 7 bases and 2 bases, in that order; junction bases with no gene match: 4. The CDR3 reads CASNLAGTYNEQFF. The CDR3 DNA sequence: TGTGCCAGCAATCTAGCGGGTACCTACAATGAGCAGTTCTTC.

This clonotype was seen a few times. The rearrangement uses TRBV20-1 and TRBJ1-1, with TRBD1 as a possible D gene (5 bases). Trimming took 5 bases from V and 5 from J, leaving 9 bases between them. The CDR3 has 11 amino acids. Germline CDR1 DFQATT, CDR2 SNEGSKA (reference sequence). DNA of the CDR3: TGCAGTGCTTACGGGGGTACTGAAGCTTTCTTT. It translates to CSAYGGTEAFF.

This clonotype was detected many times. The chain employs TRBV5-1 and TRBJ2-1; 7 nucleotides align to TRBD2. Unmatched junction bases numbered 14, after V lost 7 bases and J lost 7 bases. CDR3 length equals 15 residues. CDR1 and CDR2 from the germline V gene are SGHRS and YFSETQ. CDR3 sequence: CASRLGREMGNEQFF. CDR3 in DNA: TGCGCCAGCCGCCTCGGGCGGGAGATGGGGAATGAGCAGTTCTTC.

The chain uses TRBV6-1 and TRBJ2-1; D not resolved. The CDR3 runs to 15 residues. The germline V gene encodes CDR1 MNHNS and CDR2 SASEGT. V lost 5 bases, J lost 0 bases, and 11 bases lay in between. CDR3 in amino acids: CASSNDPSSYNEQFF. CDR3 nucleotides: TGTGCCAGCAGTAACGACCCGAGCTCCTACAATGAGCAGTTCTTC.

This clonotype has just a few counts. The chain employs TRBV30 and TRBJ2-3; D might be TRBD1 or TRBD2, each matching 6 bases. Trimming stripped 2 bases from V and 5 bases from J, with 14 bases between. Germline assignment: CDR1 GTSNPN and CDR2 SVGIG (reference sequence). The CDR3 sequence is 14 residues long. CDR3 protein: CAWSTGGVRDTQYF. The CDR3 nucleotides are TGTGCCTGGAGTACCGGGGGCGTCCGAGATACGCAGTATTTT.

This clonotype was picked up a small number of times. This chain links TRBV20-1 with TRBJ2-3; D perhaps matches TRBD1 (6 bases). The CDR3 is made up of 18 amino acids. Per the germline V gene, CDR1 is DFQATT and CDR2 is SNEGSKA (reference sequence). V shed 0 bases and J shed 0 bases, with 19 bases lying between them. CDR3 protein: CSAREFFLGTTSTDTQYF. CDR3 coding DNA: TGCAGTGCTAGAGAATTTTTTCTAGGGACAACTAGCACAGATACGCAGTATTTT.

The chain links TRBV5-6 to TRBJ1-2; TRBD1 aligns across 8 bases. Looked up from germline, CDR1 is SGHDT and CDR2 is YYEEEE. The CDR3 is 14 amino acids. The CDR3 bases are TGTGGGGCAGCCCGGACAGGGAGAGTTGATGGCTACACCTTC. Translation: CGAARTGRVDGYTF.

This clonotype came up many times. V and J are TRBV2 and TRBJ2-5; TRBD2 might be the D (6 bases). CDR3 size: 13 residues. Looked up from germline, CDR1 is SNHLY and CDR2 is FYNNEI. Trimming pared 5 bases from V and 3 bases from J, leaving 10 bases between. CDR3 in amino acids: CASSTTGEETQYF. In DNA, the CDR3 is TGTGCCAGCAGTACAACGGGGGAAGAGACCCAGTACTTC.